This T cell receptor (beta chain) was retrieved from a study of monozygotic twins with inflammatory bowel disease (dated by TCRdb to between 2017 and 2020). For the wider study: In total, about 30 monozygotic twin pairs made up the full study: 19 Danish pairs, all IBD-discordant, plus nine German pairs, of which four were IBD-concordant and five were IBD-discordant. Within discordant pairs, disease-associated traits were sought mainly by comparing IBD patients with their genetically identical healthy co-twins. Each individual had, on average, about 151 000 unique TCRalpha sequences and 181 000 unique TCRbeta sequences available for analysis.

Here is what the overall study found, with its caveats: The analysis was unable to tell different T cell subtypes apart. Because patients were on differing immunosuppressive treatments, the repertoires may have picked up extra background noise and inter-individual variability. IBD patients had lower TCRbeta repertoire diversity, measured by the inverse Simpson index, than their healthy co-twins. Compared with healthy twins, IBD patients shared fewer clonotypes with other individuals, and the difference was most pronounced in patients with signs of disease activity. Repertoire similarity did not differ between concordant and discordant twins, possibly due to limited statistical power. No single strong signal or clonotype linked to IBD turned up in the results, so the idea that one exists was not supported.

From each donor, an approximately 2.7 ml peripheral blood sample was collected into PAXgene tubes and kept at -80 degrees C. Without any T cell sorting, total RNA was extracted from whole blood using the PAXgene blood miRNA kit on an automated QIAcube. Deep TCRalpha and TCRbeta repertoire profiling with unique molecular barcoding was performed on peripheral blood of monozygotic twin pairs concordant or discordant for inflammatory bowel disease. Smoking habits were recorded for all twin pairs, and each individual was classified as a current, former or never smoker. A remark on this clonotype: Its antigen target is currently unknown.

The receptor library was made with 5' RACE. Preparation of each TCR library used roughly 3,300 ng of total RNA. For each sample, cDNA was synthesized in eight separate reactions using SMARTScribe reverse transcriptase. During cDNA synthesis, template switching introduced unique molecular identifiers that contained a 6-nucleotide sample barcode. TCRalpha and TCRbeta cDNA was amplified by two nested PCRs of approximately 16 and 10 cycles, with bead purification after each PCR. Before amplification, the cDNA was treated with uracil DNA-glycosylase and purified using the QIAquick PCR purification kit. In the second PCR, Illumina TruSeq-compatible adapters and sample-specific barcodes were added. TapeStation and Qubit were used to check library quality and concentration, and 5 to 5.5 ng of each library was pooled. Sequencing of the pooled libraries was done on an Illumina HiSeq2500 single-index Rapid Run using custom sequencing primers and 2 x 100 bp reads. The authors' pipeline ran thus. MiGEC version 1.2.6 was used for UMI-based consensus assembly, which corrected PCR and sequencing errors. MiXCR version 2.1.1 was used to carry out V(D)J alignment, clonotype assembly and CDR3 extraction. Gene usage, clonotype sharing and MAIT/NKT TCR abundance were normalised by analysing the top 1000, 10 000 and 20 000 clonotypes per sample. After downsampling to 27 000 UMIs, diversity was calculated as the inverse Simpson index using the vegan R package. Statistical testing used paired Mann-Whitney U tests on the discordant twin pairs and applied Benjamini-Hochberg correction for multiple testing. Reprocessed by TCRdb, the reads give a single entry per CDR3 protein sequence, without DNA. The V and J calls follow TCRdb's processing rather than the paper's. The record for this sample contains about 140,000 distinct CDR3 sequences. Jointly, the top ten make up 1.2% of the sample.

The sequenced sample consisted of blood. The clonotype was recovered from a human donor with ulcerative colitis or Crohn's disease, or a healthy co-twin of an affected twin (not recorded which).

The CDR3 here reads CASSPNQGVYF. The receptor chain draws on TRBV28 and TRBJ2-7. The cysteine opens and the phenylalanine closes a CDR3 of 11 amino acids. The coding DNA is unavailable. CDR1 and CDR2 are read off the germline V gene as MDHEN and SYDVKM.